This record concerns one T cell receptor beta chain sequence. Antigen: not known. This sample is part of a study of immune evolution from preneoplasia to lung adenocarcinoma. General study findings and limits: From normal lung to invasive adenocarcinoma, top clone frequencies appeared to decrease.

Sequenced by immunoSEQ multiplex PCR; TCRdb stores in-frame clones only, minus some. Altogether about 5,000 clones are present, roughly 82% being singletons, with the ten largest covering about 7.9%. CDR1 and CDR2 (germline): SGHDT, YYEEEE. CDR3 length: 13 residues. V was shortened by 2 bases and J by 0 bases, with 6 bases between the two germline ends. This sequence was found in a person aged 70 to 85 with lung adenocarcinoma. The chain joins TRBV5-6 to TRBJ2-7; D possibly matches TRBD1 or TRBD2 (5 bases each). Sequenced: FFPE lung adenocarcinoma in situ tissue. DNA of the CDR3: TGTGCCAGCAGCTTTGGGGGCTCCTACGAGCAGTACTTC. Its translation: CASSFGGSYEQYF.